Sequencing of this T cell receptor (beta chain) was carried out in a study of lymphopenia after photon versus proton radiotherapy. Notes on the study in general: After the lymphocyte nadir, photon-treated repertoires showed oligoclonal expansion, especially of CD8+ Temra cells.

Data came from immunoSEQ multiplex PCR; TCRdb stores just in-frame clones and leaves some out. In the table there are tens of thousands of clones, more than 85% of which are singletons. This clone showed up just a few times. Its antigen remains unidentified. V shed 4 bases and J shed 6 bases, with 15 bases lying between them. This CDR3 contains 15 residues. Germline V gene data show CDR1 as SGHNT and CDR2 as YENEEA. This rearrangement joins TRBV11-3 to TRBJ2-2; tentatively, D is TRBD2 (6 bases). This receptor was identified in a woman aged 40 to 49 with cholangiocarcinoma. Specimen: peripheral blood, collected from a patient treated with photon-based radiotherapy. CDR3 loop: CASSSRGALAGELFF. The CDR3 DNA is TGTGCCAGCAGCTCCCGCGGGGCCCTGGCCGGGGAGCTGTTTTTT.